These T cell receptor beta chains were read from a single sample in a study of T cell repertoires in cytomegalovirus infection. One entry per CDR3 protein, called by TCRdb with MiXCR from the reads. The sample lists more than 250,000 distinct CDR3 sequences; around 13% were seen once. The sequenced sample consisted of PBMCs. These receptors came from a human donor in good health (CMV status not recorded). Some clones in this sample may be carry-over from other donors' samples. The CDR3 runs from the conserved cysteine through the conserved F or W. A D gene is named only where the DNA matches it firmly. Size values are once, few and many counts, or a class for expanded clones, and some rows have none.

D gene: NA; J gene: TRBJ2-6; clone size: few; V gene: TRBV7-9; CDR3 protein: CASSFPGSGANVLTF; CDR3 DNA: TGTGCCAGCAGCTTCCCGGGCAGTGGGGCCAACGTCCTGACTTTC
D gene: NA; J gene: TRBJ1-6; clone size: NA; V gene: TRBV20-1; CDR3 protein: CSARGRGFNSPLHF; CDR3 DNA: TGCAGTGCTAGAGGGAGAGGGTTTAATTCACCCCTCCACTTT
D gene: TRBD2; J gene: TRBJ2-2; clone size: many; V gene: TRBV11-2; CDR3 protein: CASSLGGRITGELFF; CDR3 DNA: TGTGCCAGCAGCTTAGGCGGGAGGATCACCGGGGAGCTGTTTTTT
D gene: NA; J gene: TRBJ2-7; clone size: NA; V gene: TRBV28; CDR3 protein: CASRQLRPYEQYF; CDR3 DNA: TGTGCCAGCAGACAACTGCGCCCCTACGAGCAGTACTTC
D gene: NA; J gene: TRBJ2-2; clone size: NA; V gene: TRBV15; CDR3 protein: CATKAAEANTGELFF; CDR3 DNA: TGTGCCACCAAAGCAGCGGAGGCGAACACCGGGGAGCTGTTTTTT
D gene: TRBD1; J gene: TRBJ2-1; clone size: few; V gene: TRBV7-9; CDR3 protein: CASSSRRQGNEQFF; CDR3 DNA: TGTGCCAGCAGCTCCCGAAGACAGGGGAATGAGCAGTTCTTC
D gene: TRBD1; J gene: TRBJ2-7; clone size: many; V gene: TRBV28; CDR3 protein: CASSPPTGTGPEQYF; CDR3 DNA: TGTGCCAGCAGTCCTCCGACCGGGACAGGGCCCGAGCAGTACTTC
D gene: NA; J gene: TRBJ2-7; clone size: NA; V gene: TRBV20-1; CDR3 protein: CSARDGRGYEQYF; CDR3 DNA: TGCAGTGCTAGAGACGGCAGGGGCTACGAGCAGTACTTC
D gene: TRBD1; J gene: TRBJ2-1; clone size: few; V gene: TRBV20-1; CDR3 protein: CSATRQGAGEQFF; CDR3 DNA: TGCAGTGCTACCCGACAGGGGGCAGGGGAGCAGTTCTTC
D gene: NA; J gene: TRBJ2-1; clone size: many; V gene: TRBV11-3; CDR3 protein: CASSKGGGTTDEQFF; CDR3 DNA: TGTGCCAGCAGCAAAGGAGGGGGGACGACGGATGAGCAGTTCTTC
D gene: NA; J gene: TRBJ2-5; clone size: many; V gene: TRBV6-2/TRBV6-3; CDR3 protein: CASSSRGGETQYF; CDR3 DNA: TGTGCCAGCAGTTCTCGCGGAGGAGAGACCCAGTACTTC
D gene: NA; J gene: TRBJ2-5; clone size: many; V gene: TRBV7-2; CDR3 protein: CASSLVETQYF; CDR3 DNA: TGTGCCAGCAGCTTGGTTGAGACCCAGTACTTC
D gene: TRBD2; J gene: TRBJ2-3; clone size: NA; V gene: TRBV9; CDR3 protein: CASSVELAGTDTQYF; CDR3 DNA: TGTGCCAGCAGCGTAGAACTAGCGGGCACAGATACGCAGTATTTT
D gene: TRBD1; J gene: TRBJ2-2; clone size: NA; V gene: TRBV6-2/TRBV6-3; CDR3 protein: CASKGQANTGELFF; CDR3 DNA: TGTGCCAGCAAGGGACAGGCAAACACCGGGGAGCTGTTTTTT
D gene: NA; J gene: TRBJ1-3; clone size: NA; V gene: TRBV20-1; CDR3 protein: CSARQGRGNTIYF; CDR3 DNA: TGCAGTGCTAGACAGGGGAGGGGAAACACCATATATTTT
D gene: NA; J gene: TRBJ2-5; clone size: many; V gene: TRBV28; CDR3 protein: CASSFTTSGSETQYF; CDR3 DNA: TGTGCCAGCAGTTTTACGACTAGTGGATCAGAGACCCAGTACTTC
D gene: NA; J gene: TRBJ1-1; clone size: NA; V gene: TRBV7-6; CDR3 protein: CASSLEVMNTEAFF; CDR3 DNA: TGTGCCAGCAGCTTAGAGGTTATGAACACTGAAGCTTTCTTT
D gene: NA; J gene: TRBJ1-4; clone size: few; V gene: TRBV13; CDR3 protein: CASSDDGRDGNEKLFF; CDR3 DNA: TGTGCCAGCAGTGACGATGGCAGGGACGGTAATGAAAAACTGTTTTTT
D gene: NA; J gene: TRBJ2-2; clone size: few; V gene: TRBV5-1; CDR3 protein: CASSLVARGDGELFF; CDR3 DNA: TGCGCCAGCAGCTTGGTGGCGAGAGGCGACGGGGAGCTGTTTTTT
D gene: NA; J gene: TRBJ1-5; clone size: NA; V gene: TRBV28; CDR3 protein: CASSSKNQPQHF; CDR3 DNA: TGTGCCAGCAGTTCCAAGAATCAGCCCCAGCATTTT
D gene: NA; J gene: TRBJ2-7; clone size: NA; V gene: TRBV20-1; CDR3 protein: CSARVDGGLTYEQYF; CDR3 DNA: TGCAGTGCTAGAGTGGACGGGGGGCTCACCTACGAGCAGTACTTC
D gene: NA; J gene: TRBJ2-1; clone size: NA; V gene: TRBV2; CDR3 protein: CASLFGRTSNEQFF; CDR3 DNA: TGTGCCAGCCTGTTTGGGCGGACCTCCAATGAGCAGTTCTTC
D gene: NA; J gene: TRBJ2-5; clone size: many; V gene: TRBV10-3; CDR3 protein: CAISDVTKGETQYF; CDR3 DNA: TGTGCCATCAGTGACGTGACTAAAGGAGAGACCCAGTACTTC
D gene: TRBD1; J gene: TRBJ1-1; clone size: NA; V gene: TRBV19; CDR3 protein: CASSPWQQGAARKASF; CDR3 DNA: TGTGCCAGTAGCCCTTGGCAACAGGGGGCGGCTCGTAAAGCTTCCTTT
D gene: NA; J gene: TRBJ1-5; clone size: many; V gene: TRBV10-3; CDR3 protein: CAISENGNQPQHF; CDR3 DNA: TGTGCCATCAGTGAGAATGGCAATCAGCCCCAGCATTTT
D gene: TRBD1; J gene: TRBJ2-1; clone size: NA; V gene: TRBV10-3; CDR3 protein: CAISVLGQGNEQFF; CDR3 DNA: TGTGCCATCAGTGTGCTGGGACAGGGGAATGAGCAGTTCTTC
D gene: TRBD1; J gene: TRBJ2-7; clone size: NA; V gene: TRBV7-2; CDR3 protein: CASSPDRAVAYEQYF; CDR3 DNA: TGTGCCAGCAGCCCAGACAGGGCGGTCGCCTACGAGCAGTACTTC
D gene: NA; J gene: TRBJ2-7; clone size: few; V gene: TRBV20-1; CDR3 protein: CSARGDLIGVEQYF; CDR3 DNA: TGCAGTGCTAGAGGGGATTTAATAGGTGTGGAGCAGTACTTC
D gene: NA; J gene: TRBJ1-1; clone size: NA; V gene: TRBV5-1; CDR3 protein: CASSLMWDTEAFF; CDR3 DNA: TGCGCCAGCAGCTTGATGTGGGACACTGAAGCTTTCTTT
D gene: NA; J gene: TRBJ2-7; clone size: few; V gene: TRBV20-1; CDR3 protein: CSASIPRPPYEQYF; CDR3 DNA: TGCAGTGCTAGCATACCACGGCCTCCCTACGAGCAGTACTTC
D gene: TRBD1; J gene: TRBJ1-2; clone size: many; V gene: TRBV7-2; CDR3 protein: CASSVDGTGVGYTF; CDR3 DNA: TGTGCCAGCAGCGTCGACGGGACAGGGGTCGGCTACACCTTC
D gene: TRBD2; J gene: TRBJ2-1; clone size: NA; V gene: TRBV5-1; CDR3 protein: CASSLVAGAVNEQFF; CDR3 DNA: TGCGCCAGCAGCTTGGTGGCGGGAGCGGTTAATGAGCAGTTCTTC
D gene: TRBD1; J gene: TRBJ2-2; clone size: many; V gene: TRBV7-2; CDR3 protein: CASSKWTGRAGELFF; CDR3 DNA: TGTGCCAGCAGCAAATGGACAGGGCGCGCCGGGGAGCTGTTTTTT
D gene: NA; J gene: TRBJ1-1; clone size: NA; V gene: TRBV5-4; CDR3 protein: CASSVRTGAMNAEAFF; CDR3 DNA: TGTGCCAGCAGCGTTAGGACCGGGGCCATGAACGCTGAAGCTTTCTTT
D gene: NA; J gene: TRBJ2-7; clone size: few; V gene: TRBV11-2; CDR3 protein: CASSLLAGGGHSYEQYF; CDR3 DNA: TGTGCCAGCAGCTTACTTGCGGGCGGGGGACACTCCTACGAGCAGTACTTC
D gene: NA; J gene: TRBJ2-5; clone size: once; V gene: TRBV5-6; CDR3 protein: CASSFVGEETQYF; CDR3 DNA: TGTGCCAGCAGCTTCGTGGGGGAAGAGACCCAGTACTTC